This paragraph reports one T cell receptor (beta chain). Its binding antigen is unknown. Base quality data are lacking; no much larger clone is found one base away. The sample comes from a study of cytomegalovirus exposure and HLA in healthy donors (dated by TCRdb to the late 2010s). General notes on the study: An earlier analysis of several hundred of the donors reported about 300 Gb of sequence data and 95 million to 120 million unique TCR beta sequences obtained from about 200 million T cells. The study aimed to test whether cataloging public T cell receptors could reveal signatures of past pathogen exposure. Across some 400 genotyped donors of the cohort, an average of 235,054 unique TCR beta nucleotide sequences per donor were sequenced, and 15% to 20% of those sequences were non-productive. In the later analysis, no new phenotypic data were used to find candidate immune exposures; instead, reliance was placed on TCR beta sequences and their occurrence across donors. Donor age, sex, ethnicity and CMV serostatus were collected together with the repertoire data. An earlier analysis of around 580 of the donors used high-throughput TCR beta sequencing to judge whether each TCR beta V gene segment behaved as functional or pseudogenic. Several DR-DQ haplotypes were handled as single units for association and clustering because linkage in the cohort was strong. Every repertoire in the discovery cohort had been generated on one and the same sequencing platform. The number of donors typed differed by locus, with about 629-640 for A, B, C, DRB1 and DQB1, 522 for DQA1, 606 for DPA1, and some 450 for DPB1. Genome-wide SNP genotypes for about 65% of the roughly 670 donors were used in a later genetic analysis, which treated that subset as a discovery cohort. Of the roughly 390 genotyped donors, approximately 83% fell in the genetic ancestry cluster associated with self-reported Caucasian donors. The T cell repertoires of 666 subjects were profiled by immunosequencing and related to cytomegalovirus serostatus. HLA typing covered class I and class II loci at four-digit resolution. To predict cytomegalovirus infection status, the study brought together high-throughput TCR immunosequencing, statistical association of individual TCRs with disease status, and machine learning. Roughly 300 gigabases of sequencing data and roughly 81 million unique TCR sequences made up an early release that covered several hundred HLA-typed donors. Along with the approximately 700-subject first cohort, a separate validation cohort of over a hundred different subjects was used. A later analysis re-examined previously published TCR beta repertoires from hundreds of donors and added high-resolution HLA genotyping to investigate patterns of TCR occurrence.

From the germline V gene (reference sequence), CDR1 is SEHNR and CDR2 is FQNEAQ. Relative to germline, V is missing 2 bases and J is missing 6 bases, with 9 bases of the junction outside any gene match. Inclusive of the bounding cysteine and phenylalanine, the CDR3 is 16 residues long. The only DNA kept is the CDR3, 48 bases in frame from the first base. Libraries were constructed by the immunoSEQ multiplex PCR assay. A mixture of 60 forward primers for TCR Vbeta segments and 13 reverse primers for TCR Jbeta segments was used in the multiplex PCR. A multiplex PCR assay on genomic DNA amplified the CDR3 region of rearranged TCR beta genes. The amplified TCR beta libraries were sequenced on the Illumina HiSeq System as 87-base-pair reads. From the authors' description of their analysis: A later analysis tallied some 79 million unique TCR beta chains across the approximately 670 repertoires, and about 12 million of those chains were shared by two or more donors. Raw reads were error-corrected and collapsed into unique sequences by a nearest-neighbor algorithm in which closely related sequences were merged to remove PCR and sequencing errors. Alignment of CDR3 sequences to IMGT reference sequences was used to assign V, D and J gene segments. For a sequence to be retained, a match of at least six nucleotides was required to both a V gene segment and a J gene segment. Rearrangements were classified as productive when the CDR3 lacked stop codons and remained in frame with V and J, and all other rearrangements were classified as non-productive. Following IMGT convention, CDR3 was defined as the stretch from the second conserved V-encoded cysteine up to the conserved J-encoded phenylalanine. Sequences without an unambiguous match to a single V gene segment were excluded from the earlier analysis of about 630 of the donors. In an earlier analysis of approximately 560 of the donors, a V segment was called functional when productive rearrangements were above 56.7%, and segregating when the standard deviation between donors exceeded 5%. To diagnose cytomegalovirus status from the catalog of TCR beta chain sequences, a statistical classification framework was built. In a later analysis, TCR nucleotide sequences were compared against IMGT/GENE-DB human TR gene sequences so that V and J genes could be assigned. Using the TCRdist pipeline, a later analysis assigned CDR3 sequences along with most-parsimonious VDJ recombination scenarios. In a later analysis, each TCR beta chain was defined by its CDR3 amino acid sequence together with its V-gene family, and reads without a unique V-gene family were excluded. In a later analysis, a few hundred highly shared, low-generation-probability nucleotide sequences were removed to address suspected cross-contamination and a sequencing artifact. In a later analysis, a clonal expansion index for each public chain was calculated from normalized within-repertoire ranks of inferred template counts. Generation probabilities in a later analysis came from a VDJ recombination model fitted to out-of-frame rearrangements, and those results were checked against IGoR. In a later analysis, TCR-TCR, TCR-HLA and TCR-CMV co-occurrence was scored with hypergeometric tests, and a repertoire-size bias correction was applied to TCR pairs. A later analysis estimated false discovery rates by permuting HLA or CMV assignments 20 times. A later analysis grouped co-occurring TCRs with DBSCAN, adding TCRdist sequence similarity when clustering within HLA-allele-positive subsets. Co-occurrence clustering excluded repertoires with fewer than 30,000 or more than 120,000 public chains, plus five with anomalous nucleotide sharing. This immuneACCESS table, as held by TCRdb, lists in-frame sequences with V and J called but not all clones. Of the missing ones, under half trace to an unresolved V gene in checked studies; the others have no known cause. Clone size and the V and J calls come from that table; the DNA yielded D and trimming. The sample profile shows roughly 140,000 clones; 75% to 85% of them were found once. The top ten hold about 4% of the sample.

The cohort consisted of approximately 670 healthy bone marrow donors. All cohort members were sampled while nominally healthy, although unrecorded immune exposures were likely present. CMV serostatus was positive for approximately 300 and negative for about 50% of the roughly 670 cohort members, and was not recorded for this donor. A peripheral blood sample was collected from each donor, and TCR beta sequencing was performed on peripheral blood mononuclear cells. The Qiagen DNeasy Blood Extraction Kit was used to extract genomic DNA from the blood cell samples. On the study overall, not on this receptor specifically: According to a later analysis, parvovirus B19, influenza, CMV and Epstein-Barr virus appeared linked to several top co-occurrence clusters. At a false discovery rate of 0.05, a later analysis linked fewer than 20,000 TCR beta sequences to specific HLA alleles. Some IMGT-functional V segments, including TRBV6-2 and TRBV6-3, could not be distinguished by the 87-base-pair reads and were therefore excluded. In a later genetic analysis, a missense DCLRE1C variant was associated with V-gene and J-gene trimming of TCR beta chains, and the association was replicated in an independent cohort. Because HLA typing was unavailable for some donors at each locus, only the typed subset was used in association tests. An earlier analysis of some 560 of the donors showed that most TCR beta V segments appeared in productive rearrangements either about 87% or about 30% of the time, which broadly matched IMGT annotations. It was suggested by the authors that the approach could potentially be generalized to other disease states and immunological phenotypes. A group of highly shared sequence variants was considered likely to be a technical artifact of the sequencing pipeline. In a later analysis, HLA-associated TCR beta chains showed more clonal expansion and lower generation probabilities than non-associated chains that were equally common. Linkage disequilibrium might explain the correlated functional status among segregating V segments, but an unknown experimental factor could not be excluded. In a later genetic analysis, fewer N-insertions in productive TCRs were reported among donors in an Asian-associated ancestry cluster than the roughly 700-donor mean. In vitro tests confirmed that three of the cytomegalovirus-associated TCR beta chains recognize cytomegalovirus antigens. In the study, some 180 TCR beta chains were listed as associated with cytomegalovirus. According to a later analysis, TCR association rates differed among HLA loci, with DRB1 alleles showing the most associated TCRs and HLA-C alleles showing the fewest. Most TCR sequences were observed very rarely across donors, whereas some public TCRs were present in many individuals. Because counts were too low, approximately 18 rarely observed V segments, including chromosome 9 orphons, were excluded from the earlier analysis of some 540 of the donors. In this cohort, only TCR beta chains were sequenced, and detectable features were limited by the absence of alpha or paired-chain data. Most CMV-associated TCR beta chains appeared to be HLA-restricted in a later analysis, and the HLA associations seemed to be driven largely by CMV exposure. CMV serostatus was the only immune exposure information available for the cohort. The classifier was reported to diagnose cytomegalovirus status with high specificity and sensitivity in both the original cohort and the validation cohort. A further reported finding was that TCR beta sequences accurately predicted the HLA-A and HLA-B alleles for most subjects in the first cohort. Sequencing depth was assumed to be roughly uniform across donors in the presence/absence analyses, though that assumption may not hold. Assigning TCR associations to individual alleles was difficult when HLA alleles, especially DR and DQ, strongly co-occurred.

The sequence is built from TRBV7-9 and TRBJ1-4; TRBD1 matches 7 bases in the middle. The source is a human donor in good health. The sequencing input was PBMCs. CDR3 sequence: CASSLSSGTEDEKLFF. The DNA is TGTGCCAGCAGCTTATCGTCGGGGACAGAGGATGAAAAACTGTTTTTT.